Following are 12 T cell receptor beta chains from one sample sequenced in a study of T cells in narcolepsy. Profiling relied on immunoSEQ multiplex PCR, and the TCRdb table lists in-frame clones only, not all of them. The sample has around 18,000 clones; approximately 90% are singletons. Sequencing was performed on memory (CD45RA-) CD4+ T cells from blood. The receptor set was obtained from a human donor in good health.

The chain has TRBV5-5 and TRBJ2-5; D uncertain. The J call may be wrong; the DNA end is better matched by TRBJ2-7. This CDR3 has 14 residues. CDR1 and CDR2 from the germline V gene are SGHKS and YYEKEE (reference sequence). The CDR3 sequence: CASSYTESSYEQYF. The CDR3, as DNA: TGTGCCAGCAGCTATACAGAGAGCTCCTACGAGCAGTACTTC.

The chain recombines TRBV4-1 with TRBJ2-7; 8 bases are shared with TRBD1. CDR1 and CDR2 from the germline V gene are MGHRA and YSYEKL. The CDR3 sequence is 15 residues long. The junction had 6 bases not matched to a gene; V was cut back by 3 bases and J by 2 bases. CDR3: CASSQRTGIAYEQYF. CDR3 coding DNA: TGCGCCAGCAGCCAGAGGACAGGGATAGCCTACGAGCAGTACTTC.

The V gene is TRBV5-4, the J gene TRBJ2-3; tentatively, D is TRBD1 (6 bases). From germline, CDR1 is SGHNT and CDR2 YYREEE (reference sequence). This CDR3 spans 13 amino acids. With 1 base removed from V and 4 bases from J, the gap between germline ends came to 7 bases. DNA for the CDR3: TGTGCCAGCAGCTTGAAGGGGGCAGATACGCAGTATTTT. Protein product: CASSLKGADTQYF.

The chain has TRBV9 and TRBJ1-1; perhaps TRBD1 as D (6 bases). The V gene's germline CDR1 is SGDLS and CDR2 YYNGEE. V lost 6 bases and J lost 0, with 12 bases in between. This CDR3 is 14 amino acids long. The CDR3 loop reads CASNAGQMNTEAFF. The CDR3 bases are TGTGCCAGCAACGCAGGACAGATGAACACTGAAGCTTTCTTT.

The chain uses TRBV28 and TRBJ2-4, with a tentative D call TRBD1 (5 bases). The CDR3 totals 14 residues. The V gene lost 3 bases and the J gene lost 3 bases, with 9 bases spanning the gap. The germline V gene encodes CDR1 MDHEN and CDR2 SYDVKM. This CDR3 is CASSFDGHKNIQYF. CDR3 coding DNA: TGTGCCAGCAGTTTCGATGGACACAAAAACATTCAGTACTTC.

The chain is built from TRBV28 and TRBJ1-2; 7 bases agree with TRBD1. This CDR3 is built from 14 residues. V lost 6 bases and J lost 4; bases outside the gene matches: 8. Germline CDR1 is MDHEN and CDR2 is SYDVKM. CDR3 sequence (DNA): TGTGCCAGCAGACTCCTACAGGGGACCTATGGCTACACCTTC. Its protein product is CASRLLQGTYGYTF.

This clone was recorded a few times. This sequence joins TRBV2 and TRBJ2-3; weak D call: TRBD2 (6 bases). Looked up from germline, CDR1 is SNHLY and CDR2 is FYNNEI. CDR3 length: 13 amino acids. The ends were cut back, 3 bases at V and 3 bases at J, with 7 bases in the middle. The CDR3 DNA sequence: TGTGCCAGCAGTGAGACTAGGACAGATACGCAGTATTTT. This sequence encodes CASSETRTDTQYF. Full variable domain (remainder filled in from reference TRBV2 and TRBJ2-3): EPEVTQTPSHQVTQMGQEVILRCVPISNHLYFYWYRQILGQKVEFLVSFYNNEISEKSEIFDDQFSVERPDGSNFTLKIRSTKLEDSAMYFCASSETRTDTQYFGPGTRLTVL.

This clone has just a few counts. CDR3 region: CASSDRGGSGNTIYF. CDR3 coding DNA: TGTGCCAGCAGTGATCGGGGAGGGTCTGGAAACACCATATATTTT. The rearrangement links TRBV2 to TRBJ1-3; D remains ambiguous. The CDR3 runs 15 residues. The ends were cut back, 3 bases at V and 1 base at J, with 10 bases in the middle. Germline loops: CDR1 SNHLY, CDR2 FYNNEI.

This sequence joins TRBV5-1 and TRBJ1-2; TRBD1 matches at 9 bases. The CDR3 has 13 residues. The trim removed 3 bases at V and 6 bases at J, leaving 3 bases unmatched. Germline CDR1 is SGHRS and CDR2 is YFSETQ. The CDR3 region is CASSSQGAHGYTF. The CDR3 bases are TGCGCCAGCAGCTCACAGGGGGCCCATGGCTACACCTTC.

The sample holds one count of this clone. V gene TRBV9 combines with J gene TRBJ1-1; D is ambiguous. Germline V gives CDR1 SGDLS, CDR2 YYNGEE. CDR3 length: 16 amino acids. V was trimmed by 0 bases and J by 0 bases, leaving 12 bases between them. The CDR3 DNA is TGTGCCAGCAGCGTAGAGCAGCAAATATTGAACACTGAAGCTTTCTTT. It specifies CASSVEQQILNTEAFF.

The chain is built from TRBV7-9 and TRBJ2-7; tentative D call: TRBD2 (6 bases). In germline, CDR1 is SEHNR, CDR2 FQNEAQ (reference sequence). This CDR3 region has 14 residues. Between the trimmed V and J ends, which lost 1 base and 3 bases, there was a span of 10 bases. The chain's CDR3 is CASSLGGEFYEQYF. As DNA, the CDR3 is TGTGCCAGCAGCTTAGGGGGGGAGTTCTACGAGCAGTACTTC.

This clone occurred a few times. The chain carries TRBV5-6 and TRBJ2-7; D unresolved. CDR1 is SGHDT, CDR2 YYEEEE, per germline. V was shortened by 5 bases and J by 3 bases, with 12 bases between the two germline ends. The CDR3 extends over 13 amino acids. CDR3 amino acids: CASRNRIGYEQYF. In DNA, the CDR3 is TGTGCCAGCAGGAACCGAATCGGCTACGAGCAGTACTTC.